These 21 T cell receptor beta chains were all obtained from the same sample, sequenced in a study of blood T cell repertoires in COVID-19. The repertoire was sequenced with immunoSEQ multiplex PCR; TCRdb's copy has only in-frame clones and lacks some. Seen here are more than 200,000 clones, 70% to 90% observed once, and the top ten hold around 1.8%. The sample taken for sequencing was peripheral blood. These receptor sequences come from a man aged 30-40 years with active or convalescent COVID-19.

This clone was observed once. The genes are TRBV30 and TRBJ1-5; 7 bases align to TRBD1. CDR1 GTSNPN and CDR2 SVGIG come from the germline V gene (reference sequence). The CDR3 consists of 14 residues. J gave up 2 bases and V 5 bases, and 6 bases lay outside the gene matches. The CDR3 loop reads CAWAIQGGNQPQHF. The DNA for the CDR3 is TGTGCCTGGGCTATTCAGGGGGGCAATCAGCCCCAGCATTTT. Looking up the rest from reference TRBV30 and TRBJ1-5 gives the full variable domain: SQTIHQWPATLVQPVGSPLSLECTVEGTSNPNLYWYRQAAGRGLQLLFYSVGIGQISSEVPQNLSASRPQDRQFILSSKKLLLSDSGFYLCAWAIQGGNQPQHFGDGTRLSIL.

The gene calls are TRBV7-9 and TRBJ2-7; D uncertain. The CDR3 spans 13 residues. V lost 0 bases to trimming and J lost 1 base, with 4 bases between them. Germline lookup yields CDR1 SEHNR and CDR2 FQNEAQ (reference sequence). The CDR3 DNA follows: TGTGCCAGCAGCTTAGCCCAGTCCTACGAGCAGTACTTC. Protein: CASSLAQSYEQYF.

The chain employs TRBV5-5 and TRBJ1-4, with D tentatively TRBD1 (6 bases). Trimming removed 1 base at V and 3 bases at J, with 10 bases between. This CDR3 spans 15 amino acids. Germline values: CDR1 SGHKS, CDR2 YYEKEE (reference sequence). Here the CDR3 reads CASSLYTGSNEKLFF. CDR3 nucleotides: TGTGCCAGCAGCTTGTATACAGGGTCTAATGAAAAACTGTTTTTT. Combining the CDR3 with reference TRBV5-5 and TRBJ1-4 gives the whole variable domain DAGVTQSPTHLIKTRGQQVTLRCSPISGHKSVSWYQQVLGQGPQFIFQYYEKEERGRGNFPDRFSARQFPNYSSELNVNALLLGDSALYLCASSLYTGSNEKLFFGSGTQLSVL.

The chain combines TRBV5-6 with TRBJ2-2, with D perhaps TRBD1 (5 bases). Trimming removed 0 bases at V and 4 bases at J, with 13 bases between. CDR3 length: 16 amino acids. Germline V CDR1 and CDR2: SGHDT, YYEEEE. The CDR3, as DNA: TGTGCCAGCAGCTTGGTTAGGCAGGGTGTCACCGGGGAGCTGTTTTTT. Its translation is CASSLVRQGVTGELFF.

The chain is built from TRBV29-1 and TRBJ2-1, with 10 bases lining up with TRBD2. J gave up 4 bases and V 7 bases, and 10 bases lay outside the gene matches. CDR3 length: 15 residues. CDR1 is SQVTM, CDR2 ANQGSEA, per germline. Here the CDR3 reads CSAPLSGGAYNEQFF. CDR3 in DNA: TGCAGCGCCCCCTTAAGCGGGGGGGCGTACAATGAGCAGTTCTTC.

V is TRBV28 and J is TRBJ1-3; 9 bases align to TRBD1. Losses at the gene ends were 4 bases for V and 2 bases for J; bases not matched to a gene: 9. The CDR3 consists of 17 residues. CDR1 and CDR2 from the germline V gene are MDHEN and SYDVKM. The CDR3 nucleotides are TGTGCCAGCAGTTCGCTGGACAGGGGAGGCCCTGGAAACACCATATATTTT. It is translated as CASSSLDRGGPGNTIYF.

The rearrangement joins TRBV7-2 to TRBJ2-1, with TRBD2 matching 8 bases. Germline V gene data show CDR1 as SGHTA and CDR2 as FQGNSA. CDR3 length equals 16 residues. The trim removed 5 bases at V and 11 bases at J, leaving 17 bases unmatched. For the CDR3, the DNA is TGTGCCAGCAGCAAATCAAACCCGGGACTAGAGGGGAAGCAGTTCTTC. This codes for CASSKSNPGLEGKQFF.

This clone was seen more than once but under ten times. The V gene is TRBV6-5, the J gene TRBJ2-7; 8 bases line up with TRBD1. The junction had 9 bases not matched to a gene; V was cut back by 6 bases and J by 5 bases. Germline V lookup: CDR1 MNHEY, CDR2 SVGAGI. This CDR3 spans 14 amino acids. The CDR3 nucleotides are TGTGCCAGCAGGACCAGGACAGGGCAACACGAGCAGTACTTC. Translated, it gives CASRTRTGQHEQYF.

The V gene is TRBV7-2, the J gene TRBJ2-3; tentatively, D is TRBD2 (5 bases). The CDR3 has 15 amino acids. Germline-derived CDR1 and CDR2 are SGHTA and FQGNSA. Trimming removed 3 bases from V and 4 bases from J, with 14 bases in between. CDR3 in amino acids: CASSLVGGPADTQYF. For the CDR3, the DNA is TGTGCCAGCAGCTTGGTAGGCGGGCCGGCAGATACGCAGTATTTT.

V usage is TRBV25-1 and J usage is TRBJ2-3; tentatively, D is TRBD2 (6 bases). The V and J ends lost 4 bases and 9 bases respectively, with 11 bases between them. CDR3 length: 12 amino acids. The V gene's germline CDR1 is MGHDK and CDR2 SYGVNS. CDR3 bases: TGTGCCAGCAGTGTGGAGGGACGGACGCAGTATTTT. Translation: CASSVEGRTQYF.

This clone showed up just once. In nucleotides, the CDR3 is TGTGCCAGCTCCCCCGCGGGGACTGGATCCTACGAGCAGTACTTC. This codes for CASSPAGTGSYEQYF. The rearrangement joins TRBV18 to TRBJ2-7; tentatively, D is TRBD2 (6 bases). Trimming cost V 6 bases and J 1 base, with 16 bases left between them. CDR3 length: 15 amino acids. CDR1 KGHSH and CDR2 LQKENI come from the germline V gene.

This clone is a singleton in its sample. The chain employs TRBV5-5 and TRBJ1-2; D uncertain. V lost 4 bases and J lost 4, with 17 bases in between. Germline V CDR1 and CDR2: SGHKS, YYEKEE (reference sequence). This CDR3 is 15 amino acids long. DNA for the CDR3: TGTGCCAGCAGCCCCGAGGTAGGGAGGCCCTATGGCTACACCTTC. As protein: CASSPEVGRPYGYTF.

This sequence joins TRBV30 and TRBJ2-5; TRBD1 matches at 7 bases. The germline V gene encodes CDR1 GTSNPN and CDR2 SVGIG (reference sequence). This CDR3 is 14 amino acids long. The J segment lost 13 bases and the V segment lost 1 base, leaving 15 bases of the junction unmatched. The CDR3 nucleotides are TGTGCCTGGAGTGGGGGACAGAACCTCCCGTTTGCGTACTTC. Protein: CAWSGGQNLPFAYF.

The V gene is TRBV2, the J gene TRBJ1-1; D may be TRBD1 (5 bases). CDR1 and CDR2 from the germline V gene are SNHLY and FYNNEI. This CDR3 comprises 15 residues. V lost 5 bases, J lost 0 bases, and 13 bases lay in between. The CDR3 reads CASSWGGNMNTEAFF. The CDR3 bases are TGTGCCAGCAGTTGGGGGGGAAACATGAACACTGAAGCTTTCTTT.

The CDR3 DNA is TGCAGTGCTAGTACAGGGGGCATCAATGGCTACACCTTC. Amino acid sequence: CSASTGGINGYTF. The rearrangement uses TRBV20-1 and TRBJ1-2; TRBD1 matches at 9 bases. Germline V gives CDR1 DFQATT, CDR2 SNEGSKA (reference sequence). The CDR3 length is 13 residues. V was pared by 3 bases and J by 6 bases, with 5 bases of the junction left unmatched.

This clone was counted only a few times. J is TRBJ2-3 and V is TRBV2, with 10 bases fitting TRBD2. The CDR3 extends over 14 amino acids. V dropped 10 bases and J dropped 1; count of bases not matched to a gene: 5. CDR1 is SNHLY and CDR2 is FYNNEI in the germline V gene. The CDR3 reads CAISGLAGTDTQYF. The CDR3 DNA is TGTGCCATTTCCGGACTAGCGGGCACAGATACGCAGTATTTT.

CDR3 region: CASSIVPRGSLAKNIQYF. The DNA of the CDR3 is TGTGCCAGTAGTATAGTCCCCAGAGGGTCACTAGCCAAAAACATTCAGTACTTC. The chain links TRBV19 to TRBJ2-4, with D possibly matching TRBD2 (5 bases). The CDR3 spans 18 residues. V gave up 1 base and J gave up 0 bases, with 16 bases separating them. Germline assignment: CDR1 LNHDA and CDR2 SQIVND (reference sequence).

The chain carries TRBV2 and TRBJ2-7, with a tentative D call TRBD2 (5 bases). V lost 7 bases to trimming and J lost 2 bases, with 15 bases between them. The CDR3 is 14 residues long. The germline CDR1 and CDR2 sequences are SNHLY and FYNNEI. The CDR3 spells CASIMQRSTYEQYF. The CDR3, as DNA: TGTGCCAGCATAATGCAGCGGAGCACCTACGAGCAGTACTTC.

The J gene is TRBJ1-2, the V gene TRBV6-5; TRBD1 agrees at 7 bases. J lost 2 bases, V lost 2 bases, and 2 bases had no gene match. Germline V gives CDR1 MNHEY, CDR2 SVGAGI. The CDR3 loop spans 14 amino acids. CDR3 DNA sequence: TGTGCCAGCAGTTACGCGGGACAGAACTATGGCTACACCTTC. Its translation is CASSYAGQNYGYTF.

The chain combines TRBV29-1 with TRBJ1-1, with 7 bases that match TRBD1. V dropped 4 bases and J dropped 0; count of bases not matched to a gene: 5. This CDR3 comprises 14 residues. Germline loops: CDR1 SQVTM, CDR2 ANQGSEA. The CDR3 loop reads CSVVTGALNTEAFF. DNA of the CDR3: TGCAGCGTTGTCACAGGGGCCTTGAACACTGAAGCTTTCTTT. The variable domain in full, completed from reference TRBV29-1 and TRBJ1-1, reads SAVISQKPSRDICQRGTSLTIQCQVDSQVTMMFWYRQQPGQSLTLIATANQGSEATYESGFVIDKFPISRPNLTFSTLTVSNMSPEDSSIYLCSVVTGALNTEAFFGQGTRLTVV.

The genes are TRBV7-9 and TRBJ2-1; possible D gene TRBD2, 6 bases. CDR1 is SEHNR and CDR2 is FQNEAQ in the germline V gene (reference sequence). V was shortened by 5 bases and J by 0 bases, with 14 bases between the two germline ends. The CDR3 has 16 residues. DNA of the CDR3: TGTGCCAGCAGCGATTGGAGGGGTAGCTCCTACAATGAGCAGTTCTTC. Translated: CASSDWRGSSYNEQFF.